This T cell receptor (beta chain) was sequenced during a study of radiotherapy plus CTLA-4 blockade in lung cancer. Broader study findings: Blood TCR clones of tumor origin expanded after radiotherapy plus ipilimumab.

Notes on this clone: Its specificity is not known.

The data were produced by immunoSEQ multiplex PCR, yet TCRdb's version contains in-frame clones alone and is incomplete. The table lists about 59,000 clones, 60% to 80% of them singletons. Patients had chemo-refractory metastatic non-small-cell lung cancer and received focal radiation plus CTLA-4 blockade that used ipilimumab. The CDR3 consists of 16 residues. V shed 0 bases and J shed 3 bases, with 13 bases lying between them. In germline, CDR1 is SGHAT, CDR2 FQNNGV. This sample comprised peripheral blood, obtained from a patient treated with radiotherapy plus ipilimumab. This TCR derives from a human donor with non-small cell lung cancer who had a complete response to radiotherapy plus ipilimumab. This chain uses TRBV11-2 with TRBJ2-3, with a weak D call TRBD2 (6 bases). The CDR3 nucleotides read TGTGCCAGCAGCTTAGATCTTACGGGAGTAACAGATACGCAGTATTTT. It translates to CASSLDLTGVTDTQYF.